This T cell receptor beta chain was retrieved from a study of blood T cells in healthy people across ages (dated by TCRdb to 2015 to 2017). Some background on the complete study: In model experiments, template switching captured about one uniquely barcoded TCR beta cDNA molecule for every two T cells. Using deep sequencing normalized with unique cDNA molecular identifiers, the study measured how TCR beta repertoire diversity changes with age. Donors were grouped into four age groups: young (average 16 years), middle-aged (about 40), aged (62) and long-lived (less than 85). To avoid experimental bias, donors of different ages were randomly spread across the sequencing lanes. The study analyzed two additional independent replicas of 1 million unique cDNA reads from the same blood draw for two donors, one aged 18 to 29 and one aged 80 or older. What the authors observed across the whole study: Total diversity estimates from one million sequenced T cells were considered lower bounds and underestimates. A strong correlation was found between observed TCR beta diversity and the percentage of naive T cells measured by flow cytometry. Observed TCR beta diversity per million T cells fell roughly linearly with age, and a significant reduction was already apparent by age approximately 41. Donor CMV infection status was unknown, potentially confounding age-related changes in expanded clonotypes. The long-lived group showed more naive CD4+ T cells, fewer expanded clones and increased TCR diversity than the aged group, suggesting age selection. Conclusive comparison of naive and antigen-experienced compartments was prevented by the profiling of bulk unsorted PBMCs.

The CDR3 spans 11 residues, from the cysteine through the phenylalanine. Left in the record is the CDR3 DNA by itself, 33 bases read in frame from the first base. The germline V gene (reference sequence) sets CDR1 to DFQATT and CDR2 to SNEGSKA. V is clipped by 6 bases and J by 3 bases, and the sequence between their germline boundaries is 9 bases long. Library prep was done by 5' RACE. The instrument given in TCRdb is Illumina HiSeq 2500. A second PCR of roughly 7 to 12 cycles was run with a J-beta primer mix and a sample-barcoded 5' primer. A template-switch 5' adaptor carrying 12 random nucleotides introduced a unique molecular identifier onto each TCR beta cDNA molecule. At least 2.5 million CDR3-containing paired-end reads were obtained from each sample. All of the RNA was converted into first-strand cDNA using the Mint cDNA synthesis kit, with a TRBC-specific oligonucleotide serving as the primer. All cDNA was treated with uracil-DNA glycosylase and then went through a first 18-cycle PCR with the universal primers M1SS and BC2_uni_R. As for how the authors treated the data: Normalization of each sample was performed by random selection of 1 million high-quality reads, each carrying a distinct molecular identifier. Instead of being binned into consensus sequences, reads with shared molecular identifiers were discarded. CDR3 identification, clonotype clustering and error correction used MiTCR with a Q25 quality threshold and the strictest error-elimination algorithm. A nonparametric unseen species model using Euler transformation provided a lower-bound estimate of total TCR beta diversity. In-frame beta chains were kept once TCRdb had trimmed the public reads at Q25 with fastp and called clones with MiXCR. Here each entry gathers all rows of one CDR3 protein and keeps the most common genes and DNA. For this entry, the V and J calls and clone size follow TCRdb and not the study's own pipeline. This sample lists 1,300,000 or so distinct CDR3 sequences; approximately 59% were detected once. Of the sample, 5% to 7% falls within the top ten clones.

Donors were a few dozen systemically healthy Caucasian individuals from Russia aged about 6 to 100 years. Each donor gave about 9.8 milliliters of peripheral blood, drawn into EDTA-treated Vacutainer tubes. Ficoll-Paque density-gradient centrifugation was used to isolate PBMCs, with at least 6 million obtained per sample. Trizol reagent was used to extract total RNA from PBMCs, with at least 6 micrograms per sample. Naive CD45RAhigh/CD27high T cell percentages were measured by flow cytometry on a PBMC aliquot from every donor. This clonotype came up a few times. Its antigen is currently not known. Base qualities were left out, and no much larger clone turns up one base away.

The clonotype comes from a man aged 18 to 35 in good health. The sequencing sample was made of blood. Recombination linked TRBV20-1 to TRBJ2-7; the D gene identity is not certain. CDR3 sequence: CSARWSYEQYF. The nucleotides are TGCAGTGCCCGGTGGAGCTACGAGCAGTACTTC.